This TCR beta chain stems from a study of T cell responses to AZD1222 COVID-19 vaccine. With respect to this clone: The antigen remains unidentified.

CDR3 size: 13 residues. Germline V gives CDR1 MNHEY, CDR2 SVGAGI. Deletions cut 4 bases from V and 1 base from J, with 7 bases between. Method: immunoSEQ multiplex PCR; TCRdb's copy keeps in-frame clones and lacks some. Of roughly 76,000 clones in the sample, about 88% were seen once. Study-wide results and caveats: Of the AZD1222 recipients, only five to seven were seropositive at baseline. Spike regions recognized by vaccine-associated CD4 TCRs spanned the protein, led by 160-218 and 743-854.

The sequence was collected from an adult in good health. The chain is built from TRBV6-5 and TRBJ1-1; no reliable D call. Sequencing was performed on peripheral blood, taken on day 0 of AZD1222 vaccination. The CDR3 coding sequence is TGTGCCAGCAGTTTCGACGGGAACACTGAAGCTTTCTTT. Residues: CASSFDGNTEAFF.